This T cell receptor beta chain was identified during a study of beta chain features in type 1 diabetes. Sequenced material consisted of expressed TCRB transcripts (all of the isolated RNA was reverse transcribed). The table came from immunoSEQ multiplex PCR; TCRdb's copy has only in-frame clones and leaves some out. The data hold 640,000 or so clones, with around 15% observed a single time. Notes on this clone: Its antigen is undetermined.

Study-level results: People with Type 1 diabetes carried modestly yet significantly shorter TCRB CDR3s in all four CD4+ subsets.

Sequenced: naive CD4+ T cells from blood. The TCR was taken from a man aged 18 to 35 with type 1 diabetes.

In DNA, the CDR3 is TGTGCCAGCAGCTTAGCGGGCCTAGGAGCGGGGGTGGAGACCCAGTACTTC. It translates to CASSLAGLGAGVETQYF. The chain carries TRBV7-2 and TRBJ2-5; 8 bases line up with TRBD2. The V and J ends lost 0 bases and 5 bases, in that order; junction bases with no gene match: 11. The CDR3 is 17 residues long. In germline, CDR1 is SGHTA, CDR2 FQGNSA.